The T cell receptor beta chain described here comes from a study of T-cell reconstitution after alpha-beta-depleted transplantation in children. Study-wide results and caveats: From surviving recipient T cells and thymic progenitors came the high day-60 TCRbeta diversity observed in some patients. Several hundred graft clones that had expanded were reportedly the source of alpha-beta T cells about two months after transplant. Fresh T-cell production supplied most of the T-cell counts and diversity seen one year after transplant.

The V gene lost 5 bases and the J gene lost 6 bases, with 15 bases spanning the gap. The CDR3 is 14 amino acids. From germline, CDR1 is LNHDA and CDR2 SQIVND (reference sequence). Preparing the TCRbeta library involved the use of unique molecular identifiers. A single record per CDR3 protein comes from TCRdb applying MiXCR to the PCR reads. Seen here are a few hundred thousand distinct CDR3 sequences, around a tenth observed once, and the top ten hold around 7.5%. There are many counts of this clonotype. Its antigen is not identified. This sequence joins TRBV19 and TRBJ2-3; D may correspond to TRBD1 or TRBD2 (5 bases each). The sample consisted of PBMCs, taken before TCRalphabeta/CD19-depleted stem cell transplant. The TCR originated in a boy under two years old with acute myeloid leukemia, due to receive a stem cell transplant. As DNA, the CDR3 is TGTGCCAGTAGTCAGGGCCTACCGGGGGATACGCAGTATTTT. Translation gives CASSQGLPGDTQYF.